This T cell receptor beta chain was captured in a study of glioma-infiltrating T cells. Germline CDR1 is MDHEN and CDR2 is SYDVKM. Trimming cost V 3 bases and J 2 bases, with 13 bases left between them. CDR3 length: 15 residues. This clonotype was detected only once. This beta chain came through as a stray read in a library set up for alpha chains, and its size says little. Amplification of TCR alpha and beta CDR3 regions from RNA used iRepertoire nested multiplex PCR. TCRdb called the multiplex PCR reads again in MiXCR, with one record for every CDR3 protein. The repertoire has 3,500 to 5,000 distinct CDR3 sequences, roughly 90% of them found once; the top ten carry less than 30%.

The rearrangement joins TRBV28 to TRBJ1-2, with no clear D. The source of this sequence is a human donor with low-grade glioma or glioblastoma, undergoing nonglioma brain surgery, or in good health (not recorded which). Sequencing used glioma tissue, nonneoplastic brain tissue, or PBMCs (not recorded which). CDR3 bases: TGTGCCAGCAGTTTCCCGGGGTATAAGAACTATGGCTACACCTTC. It codes for CASSFPGYKNYGYTF.